The 27 T cell receptor beta chains below come from one sample, sequenced in a study of Graves' ophthalmopathy and Graves' hyperthyroidism. The authors amplified TCR beta CDR3 regions from RNA transcripts. The first-round RT-PCR employed HTBI primers together with the Qiagen OneStep RT-PCR kit. A multiplex PCR was then performed as the second round. One entry per CDR3 protein, called by TCRdb with MiXCR from the multiplex PCR reads. The sample lists about 370,000 distinct CDR3 sequences, about 18% occurring once. Sample: peripheral blood. The source of these receptors is an adult woman with stable Graves' hyperthyroidism.

As concerns this clonotype: This CDR3 fails to terminate in the conserved phenylalanine or tryptophan, so it likely reflects a read error. The rearrangement joins TRBV6-1 to TRBJ1-5; D possibly corresponds to TRBD1 (5 bases). Trimming pared 5 bases from V and 6 bases from J, leaving 11 bases between. Germline V gene data show CDR1 as MNHNS and CDR2 as SASEGT. This CDR3 is 13 amino acids long. The CDR3 coding sequence is TGTGCCAGCAGTCAACAGGCCGGTCAGCCCCAGCATTAT. It is translated as CASSQQAGQPQHY.

This clonotype occurred many times. This chain joins TRBV20-1 and TRBJ2-7; D is perhaps TRBD1 (6 bases). V lost 6 bases, J lost 0 bases, and 12 bases lay in between. The CDR3 is 13 residues long. The germline V gene has CDR1 DFQATT and CDR2 SNEGSKA (reference sequence). The DNA of the CDR3 is TGCAGTGCGCTTACAGGGCCCTCCTACGAGCAGTACTTC. This gives the protein CSALTGPSYEQYF.

The chain carries TRBV12-3 or TRBV12-4 and TRBJ1-6; TRBD1 agrees at 7 bases. The CDR3 length is 16 residues. The junction had 5 bases not matched to a gene; V was cut back by 6 bases and J by 0 bases. As DNA, the CDR3 is TGTGCCAGCAGACCACAGGGGAGCTCCTATAATTCACCCCTCCACTTT. Its protein product is CASRPQGSSYNSPLHF.

This clonotype was recorded at least ten times. V is TRBV6-2 or TRBV6-3 and J is TRBJ2-7; 9 bases are shared with TRBD1. The ends lost 0 bases at V and 12 bases at J; junction bases unmatched: 6. There are 13 residues in the CDR3. CDR1 and CDR2 (germline): MNHEY, SVGEGT. In nucleotides, the CDR3 is TGTGCCAGCAGTTACTCAAAAGGGACAGGGCCGTACTTC. This sequence encodes CASSYSKGTGPYF.

There are many counts of this clonotype. The chain has TRBV6-2 or TRBV6-3 and TRBJ2-2; TRBD1 matches at 8 bases. CDR3 length equals 17 residues. Germline CDR1 MNHEY, CDR2 SVGEGT. V lost 6 bases and J lost 0; bases outside the gene matches: 9. CDR3 bases: TGTGCCAGCAGCCGTTCCTCAGGGGGCGCGAACACCGGGGAGCTGTTTTTT. Residues: CASSRSSGGANTGELFF.

There are many counts of this clonotype. V is TRBV2 and J is TRBJ2-5, with a possible D match to TRBD2 (6 bases). There are 18 residues in the CDR3. V was shortened by 7 bases and J by 2 bases, with 26 bases between the two germline ends. Germline CDR1 is SNHLY and CDR2 is FYNNEI. The chain's CDR3 is CASKQPRGSRGTQETQYF. CDR3 nucleotide sequence: TGTGCCAGCAAACAACCCCGAGGGTCGCGGGGAACTCAAGAGACCCAGTACTTC.

This clonotype has at least ten counts. This chain uses TRBV12-5 with TRBJ1-1; no clear D gene. This CDR3 contains 12 residues. The V and J ends lost 2 bases and 5 bases respectively, with 6 bases between them. The germline V gene encodes CDR1 LGHNT and CDR2 FRNRAP. CDR3 in amino acids: CASGLFGTEAFF. DNA of the CDR3: TGTGCTAGTGGTTTGTTCGGAACTGAAGCTTTCTTT.

This clonotype has a handful of counts. This chain links TRBV11-2 with TRBJ1-6; no clear D. The CDR3 extends over 13 amino acids. Trimming took off 0 bases at V and 9 bases at J, with 6 bases between the two ends. Germline CDR1 reads SGHAT; CDR2 reads FQNNGV. CDR3 in DNA: TGTGCCAGCAGCTTAGAGAGGGTTTCACCCCTCCACTTT. It specifies CASSLERVSPLHF.

This clonotype came up many times. CDR3 bases: TGTGCCAGCAGCCAAGGACGGGACAGCCTCCAAGAGACCCAGTACTTC. This gives the protein CASSQGRDSLQETQYF. The chain is built from TRBV14 and TRBJ2-5, with TRBD1 matching 7 bases. V lost 1 base and J lost 1; bases outside the gene matches: 6. CDR3 size: 16 residues. The germline gives CDR1 SGHDN, CDR2 FVKESK.

In the case of this clonotype: A read error is possible here, since a much larger clone lies one base away. This chain joins TRBV20-1 and TRBJ2-5; D tentatively reads TRBD1 or TRBD2 (6 bases each). The germline V gene encodes CDR1 DFQATT and CDR2 SNEGSKA (reference sequence). The CDR3 contains 14 residues. DNA for the CDR3: TGCAGTGCTAGATTTGGGGGGCAGCAAGAGACCCGGTACTTC. It encodes CSARFGGQQETRYF.

This clonotype was counted only a few times. V is TRBV27 and J is TRBJ2-7; the match to TRBD1 covers 7 bases. Germline V gene sequence: CDR1 MNHEY, CDR2 SMNVEV (reference sequence). With V trimmed by 6 bases and J by 7 bases, 12 bases remained unmatched. This CDR3 is built from 14 residues. In nucleotides, the CDR3 is TGTGCCAGCAGCTCTACAGGGGTCTACGGGGAGCAGTACTTC. Protein product: CASSSTGVYGEQYF.

This clonotype was detected ten times or more. The CDR3 bases are TGTGCCAGCAGTGAAACGACAGGGTATAATTCACCCCTCCACTTT. It is translated as CASSETTGYNSPLHF. The chain combines TRBV27 with TRBJ1-6; TRBD1 matches at 7 bases. This CDR3 contains 15 residues. The V segment lost 5 bases and the J segment 4 bases; nucleotides outside the gene matches: 5. Germline V gene lookup returns CDR1 MNHEY and CDR2 SMNVEV (reference sequence).

This clonotype has a count of ten or more. The V and J genes are TRBV3-1 and TRBJ1-1, with D maybe TRBD1 (6 bases). This CDR3 spans 11 amino acids. Trimming cost V 8 bases and J 8 bases, with 12 bases left between them. Germline V gene lookup returns CDR1 LGHDT and CDR2 YNNKEL (reference sequence). CDR3 nucleotide sequence: TGTGCCAGCGTCAAGGGGGAGGAAGCTTTCTTT. Translating gives CASVKGEEAFF.

The V and J genes are TRBV7-2 and TRBJ2-7, with D perhaps assigned TRBD1 or TRBD2 (5 bases each). The CDR3 spans 13 residues. The V and J ends lost 5 bases and 3 bases respectively, with 11 bases between them. In germline, CDR1 is SGHTA, CDR2 FQGNSA. The CDR3 loop reads CASSTGAGYEQYF. The CDR3 nucleotides read TGTGCCAGCAGCACCGGGGCCGGCTACGAGCAGTACTTC.

In its sample, this clonotype was seen many times. V usage is TRBV12-3 or TRBV12-4 and J usage is TRBJ1-2, with TRBD1 matching over 8 bases. The CDR3 has 12 residues. Trimming removed 5 bases from V and 7 bases from J; junction bases left unmatched: 3. In DNA form, the CDR3 reads TGTGCCAGCAGTGAGACAGGGGCTGGCTACACCTTC. It translates to CASSETGAGYTF.

This chain links TRBV27 with TRBJ1-2; tentative D call: TRBD1 (6 bases). CDR1 is MNHEY and CDR2 is SMNVEV in the germline V gene (reference sequence). The germline V and J ends were trimmed by 5 bases and 6 bases, with 19 bases remaining between them. This CDR3 has 15 amino acids. In DNA form, the CDR3 reads TGTGCCAGCAGTCCCAGGGACAACCCAAACCATGGCTACACCTTC. Amino acid sequence: CASSPRDNPNHGYTF.

This clonotype was observed at least ten times. The chain joins TRBV4-1 to TRBJ2-7; 7 nucleotides align to TRBD1. This CDR3 contains 15 residues. CDR1 is MGHRA, CDR2 YSYEKL, per germline. The V and J ends lost 4 bases and 3 bases, in that order; junction bases with no gene match: 9. The DNA of the CDR3 is TGCGCCAGCAGCCGAACAGGACAGGACGTCTACGAGCAGTACTTC. Translating gives CASSRTGQDVYEQYF.

This clonotype was detected many times. This chain uses TRBV29-1 with TRBJ1-2, with 7 bases aligning to TRBD1. J gave up 8 bases and V 6 bases, and 12 bases lay outside the gene matches. The CDR3 sequence is 13 residues long. Germline CDR1 and CDR2: SQVTM and ANQGSEA. In nucleotides, the CDR3 is TGCAGCGTGGACGCTCAGGGGGGAGAAGGCTACACCTTC. The encoded protein is CSVDAQGGEGYTF.

This clonotype occurred many times. The chain combines TRBV12-3 or TRBV12-4 with TRBJ2-7, with 8 bases identical to TRBD2. With 6 bases clipped from V and 4 bases from J, the junction kept 14 bases outside the gene matches. This CDR3 spans 16 amino acids. CDR3 bases: TGTGCCAGCAGCCGGAACTCGGGAAGCGGGAGTTACGAGCAGTACTTC. Translating it yields CASSRNSGSGSYEQYF.

This clonotype was recorded many times. This chain uses TRBV30 with TRBJ1-1, with TRBD1 as a possible D gene (6 bases). The CDR3 contains 18 residues. Trimming left V 1 base short and J 0 bases short, with 21 bases between. Germline CDR1 is GTSNPN and CDR2 is SVGIG (reference sequence). Here the CDR3 reads CAWSERLFWTDLNTEAFF. CDR3 bases: TGTGCCTGGAGTGAGAGGCTCTTTTGGACAGACCTGAACACTGAAGCTTTCTTT.

A few counts support this clonotype. This may stem from a read error, because a much larger clone lies one nucleotide away. The V gene is TRBV11-2, the J gene TRBJ2-7, with 11 bases aligning to TRBD2. After removal of 8 bases from V and 3 bases from J, the junction contained 6 bases not matched to a gene. The CDR3 spans 14 residues. The germline gives CDR1 SGHAT, CDR2 FQNNGV. CDR3 in amino acids: CASCQGTSGYEQYF. The CDR3 coding sequence is TGTGCCAGCTGCCAAGGGACTAGCGGCTACGAGCAGTACTTC. Filled out from reference TRBV11-2 and TRBJ2-7, the complete variable domain reads EAGVAQSPRYKIIEKRQSVAFWCNPISGHATLYWYQQILGQGPKLLIQFQNNGVVDDSQLPKDRFSAERLKGVDSTLKIQPAKLEDSAVYLCASCQGTSGYEQYFGPGTRLTVT.

Ten or more counts support this clonotype. The gene calls are TRBV6-1 and TRBJ1-2, with D maybe TRBD1 (5 bases). V lost 1 base and J lost 7, with 10 bases in between. This CDR3 has 13 residues. The germline gives CDR1 MNHNS, CDR2 SASEGT. CDR3 sequence (DNA): TGTGCCAGCAGTGAAGGGGCAGGGAGTGGCTACACCTTC. Translation: CASSEGAGSGYTF.

This clonotype appeared many times. The chain employs TRBV6-1 and TRBJ2-2; D possibly corresponds to TRBD1 (6 bases). This CDR3 comprises 15 residues. Germline CDR1 reads MNHNS; CDR2 reads SASEGT. V lost 6 bases and J 5 bases, leaving 16 bases between the germline ends. The DNA of the CDR3 is TGTGCCAGCAGCATGACAGGAGCAGGGACCGGGGAGCTGTTTTTT. This codes for CASSMTGAGTGELFF.

This clonotype was counted many times. The chain links TRBV30 to TRBJ1-1; 7 positions agree with TRBD1. Per the germline V gene, CDR1 is GTSNPN and CDR2 is SVGIG (reference sequence). V gave up 4 bases and J gave up 0 bases; unmatched junction bases: 11. There are 16 residues in the CDR3. CDR3 nucleotide sequence: TGTGCCTGGACCACCCCACGGACAGGTGTGAACACTGAAGCTTTCTTT. Protein: CAWTTPRTGVNTEAFF. The entire variable domain, with the rest obtained from reference TRBV30 and TRBJ1-1, is as follows: SQTIHQWPATLVQPVGSPLSLECTVEGTSNPNLYWYRQAAGRGLQLLFYSVGIGQISSEVPQNLSASRPQDRQFILSSKKLLLSDSGFYLCAWTTPRTGVNTEAFFGQGTRLTVV.

This clonotype was counted many times. The chain employs TRBV7-9 and TRBJ1-1, with D hard to call. Germline CDR1 is SEHNR and CDR2 is FQNEAQ (reference sequence). The CDR3 totals 13 residues. Trimming removed 0 bases from V and 8 bases from J, with 10 bases in between. The CDR3 coding sequence is TGTGCCAGCAGCTTAGCAGAACAGTCCGAAGCTTTCTTT. This encodes CASSLAEQSEAFF.

At least ten counts were recorded for this clonotype. The rearrangement uses TRBV4-1 and TRBJ1-1; D might be TRBD1 (5 bases). The CDR3 sequence is 16 residues long. The germline CDR1 and CDR2 sequences are MGHRA and YSYEKL. V was shortened by 3 bases and J by 1 base, with 15 bases between the two germline ends. CDR3 sequence reads: CASSHPGRGRNTEAFF. DNA for the CDR3: TGCGCCAGCAGCCATCCTGGGAGGGGCCGGAACACTGAAGCTTTCTTT.

This clonotype was observed at least ten times. This chain joins TRBV7-8 and TRBJ1-1, with D unresolved. The CDR3 has 15 residues. V dropped 5 bases and J dropped 1 base, with 14 bases sitting between them. Germline V CDR1 and CDR2: SGHVS, FQNEAQ. CDR3 in DNA: TGTGCCAGCAGCGTCGGGTCTCCATCGAACACTGAAGCTTTCTTT. This codes for CASSVGSPSNTEAFF.